This is a list of T cell receptor beta chains from one sample in a study of shared clonotypes between healthy human individuals. Sequencing was performed with immunoSEQ multiplex PCR; in TCRdb, only in-frame clones are kept and a portion is missing. The sample includes about 1.5 million clones, 95% to 99% of them seen just once. The sample taken for sequencing was naive CD4+ T cells sorted from blood. These receptors all come from a man under 40 in good health. Both conserved end residues are part of each CDR3. D genes are given only for firm matches. Clone size is given for some rows only: seen once, a few or many times, or a class if the clone is expanded.

V,D,size,J,CDR3,DNA
TRBV18,.,.,TRBJ1-1,CASSPGYEAFF,TGTGCCAGCTCACCCGGGTACGAAGCTTTCTTT
TRBV19,.,.,TRBJ2-2,CASSTLGQGGELFF,TGTGCCAGTAGTACCCTTGGACAAGGCGGGGAGCTGTTTTTT
TRBV5-1,.,.,TRBJ2-7,CASSEGTSYEQYF,TGCGCCAGCAGCGAGGGGACTTCCTACGAGCAGTACTTC
TRBV9,TRBD1,.,TRBJ1-3,CASSAAGGEGNTIYF,TGTGCCAGCAGCGCCGCAGGGGGAGAGGGAAACACCATATATTTT
TRBV9,.,.,TRBJ1-1,CASGGQNTEAFF,TGTGCCAGCGGTGGACAGAACACTGAAGCTTTCTTT
TRBV6-5,TRBD2,.,TRBJ2-7,CASSQVSGTTYEQYF,TGTGCCAGCAGTCAAGTTTCCGGGACTACGTACGAGCAGTACTTC
TRBV6-1,.,.,TRBJ1-3,CASSGTGTTGNTIYF,TGTGCCAGCAGCGGGACCGGGACGACTGGAAACACCATATATTTT
TRBV15,.,.,TRBJ1-2,CATSRDLTINGYTF,TGTGCCACCAGCAGAGATCTAACCATCAATGGCTACACCTTC
TRBV7-3,TRBD2,.,TRBJ2-7,CASSFRDYSYEQYF,TGTGCCAGCAGCTTCCGGGACTACTCCTACGAGCAGTACTTC
TRBV5-1,.,.,TRBJ2-6,CASSLEGAPPTVLTF,TGCGCCAGCAGCTTGGAAGGGGCACCCCCAACCGTCCTGACTTTC
TRBV15,TRBD1,.,TRBJ2-7,CATGQGRPYEQYF,TGTGCCACCGGACAGGGTCGTCCCTACGAGCAGTACTTC
TRBV25-1,.,.,TRBJ1-2,CASSVGSGYGYTF,TGTGCCAGCAGTGTGGGGAGCGGCTATGGCTACACCTTC
TRBV5-1,.,.,TRBJ2-2,CASSLALGLGTGELFF,TGCGCCAGCAGCTTGGCCTTGGGGCTGGGGACCGGGGAGCTGTTTTTT
TRBV5-4,.,.,TRBJ2-1,CASSTPTPSYNEQFF,TGTGCCAGCAGCACCCCTACCCCCTCCTACAATGAGCAGTTCTTC
TRBV5-4,.,.,TRBJ2-3,CASSLRAPGTDTQYF,TGTGCCAGCAGCTTGCGCGCCCCCGGCACAGATACGCAGTATTTT
TRBV5-1,.,.,TRBJ1-2,CASSFNINYGYTF,TGCGCCAGCAGCTTCAACATCAACTATGGCTACACCTTC
TRBV7-7,.,.,TRBJ2-1,CASSLALSPRGGEQFF,TGTGCTAGCAGCTTAGCTCTCTCGCCAAGGGGGGGTGAGCAGTTCTTC
TRBV30,.,.,TRBJ1-5,CAWSLRHSNQPQHF,TGTGCCTGGAGTTTGAGGCATAGCAATCAGCCCCAGCATTTT
TRBV1,.,.,TRBJ2-3,CTSRASGRGSTDTQYF,TGCACCAGCCGGGCTAGCGGGAGGGGGAGCACAGATACGCAGTATTTT
TRBV27,.,.,TRBJ2-2,CASNPRIVTNTGELFF,TGTGCCAGCAACCCTAGGATAGTCACGAACACCGGGGAGCTGTTTTTT
TRBV19,.,few,TRBJ1-1,CASTSVAGDTEAFF,TGTGCCAGTACCTCGGTGGCGGGTGACACTGAAGCTTTCTTT
TRBV5-8,TRBD1,.,TRBJ2-5,CASSLRTGGQTQYF,TGTGCCAGCAGCTTGAGGACAGGGGGCCAGACCCAGTACTTC
TRBV5-4,.,.,TRBJ2-1,CATKTVLRNEQFF,TGTGCCACCAAGACCGTTTTGCGAAATGAGCAGTTCTTC
TRBV9,TRBD2,.,TRBJ2-3,CASSVGGLAESTDTQYF,TGTGCCAGCAGCGTAGGGGGACTAGCAGAGAGCACAGATACGCAGTATTTT
TRBV6-5,TRBD2,.,TRBJ2-7,CASTPLAGARYEQYF,TGTGCCAGCACCCCACTAGCGGGAGCTCGCTACGAGCAGTACTTC
TRBV5-1,.,.,TRBJ1-5,CASSPGDIASNQPQHF,TGCGCCAGCAGCCCGGGGGACATCGCTAGCAATCAGCCCCAGCATTTT
TRBV27,TRBD1,.,TRBJ1-4,CASHQGGDEKLFF,TGTGCCAGCCACCAGGGGGGGGATGAAAAACTGTTTTTT
TRBV9,.,.,TRBJ2-3,CASSGPGTPQDTQYF,TGTGCCAGCAGCGGACCTGGGACCCCACAGGATACGCAGTATTTT
TRBV19,.,.,TRBJ2-3,CASRSRGGSDTQYF,TGTGCCAGTAGGTCCAGGGGGGGGTCAGATACGCAGTATTTT
TRBV11-2,.,.,TRBJ2-7,CASSLIRGRWGSYEQYF,TGTGCCAGCAGCCTCATCCGAGGGAGATGGGGCTCCTACGAGCAGTACTTC
TRBV7-3,.,once,TRBJ2-3,CASSFNGRTDTQYF,TGTGCCAGCAGCTTCAACGGGAGAACAGATACGCAGTATTTT
TRBV7-6,.,once,TRBJ2-5,CASSLALAETQYF,TGTGCCAGCAGCTTAGCACTAGCTGAGACCCAGTACTTC
TRBV5-1,.,.,TRBJ2-1,CASSLGQGRPYNEQFF,TGCGCCAGCAGCTTGGGGCAGGGGAGACCCTACAATGAGCAGTTCTTC
TRBV5-5,TRBD2,.,TRBJ2-1,CASSAGTSGYNEQFF,TGTGCCAGCAGCGCCGGGACTAGCGGTTATAATGAGCAGTTCTTC
TRBV5-1,.,.,TRBJ1-2,CASSLDPPPNYGYTF,TGCGCCAGCAGCTTGGATCCTCCACCTAACTATGGCTACACCTTC
TRBV2,.,.,TRBJ1-4,CASSEWRTNEKLFF,TGTGCCAGCAGTGAGTGGCGGACTAATGAAAAACTGTTTTTT
TRBV29-1,TRBD2,.,TRBJ2-7,CSVKGLAGDYEQYF,TGCAGCGTAAAGGGACTAGCGGGAGACTACGAGCAGTACTTC
TRBV5-6,.,.,TRBJ2-5,CASSLTFQETQYF,TGTGCCAGCAGCTTAACGTTTCAAGAGACCCAGTACTTC
TRBV2,.,.,TRBJ2-2,CASRTANTGELFF,TGTGCCAGTCGGACAGCGAACACCGGGGAGCTGTTTTTT
TRBV28,.,.,TRBJ2-1,CASNFNHEQFF,TGTGCCAGCAATTTCAACCATGAGCAGTTCTTC
TRBV5-1,.,.,TRBJ2-7,CASSLANRLYEQYF,TGCGCCAGCAGCTTGGCAAACAGACTATACGAGCAGTACTTC
TRBV27,.,.,TRBJ1-5,CASSRGGWQPQHF,TGTGCCAGCAGTAGAGGGGGATGGCAGCCCCAGCATTTT